Presented here are 26 T cell receptor beta chains from one specimen sequenced in a study of T-cell reconstitution after alpha-beta-depleted transplantation in children. Preparation of the TCRbeta library involved a method that used unique molecular identifiers. TCRdb processed the PCR reads anew with MiXCR; each CDR3 protein has one entry. The sample lists some 290,000 distinct CDR3 sequences, over 8% occurring once. The specimen comprised PBMCs from the stem cell graft donor, sampled from the stem cell graft. Receptor source: a human donor who donated a stem cell graft to a child with SCID.

This clonotype was recorded a few times. This rearrangement joins TRBV15 to TRBJ2-2, with D unclear. V was pared by 4 bases and J by 3 bases, with 18 bases between. Germline V gene sequence: CDR1 LNHNV, CDR2 YYDKDF (reference sequence). The CDR3 is 17 residues long. CDR3 in DNA: TGTGCCACCAGCACTGGATTTTCTAGAACTTACACCGGGGAGCTGTTTTTT. Protein sequence: CATSTGFSRTYTGELFF.

This chain links TRBV25-1 with TRBJ2-6; D is undetermined. The V gene lost 4 bases and the J gene lost 1 base, with 8 bases spanning the gap. CDR1 MGHDK and CDR2 SYGVNS come from the germline V gene. This CDR3 is built from 15 residues. The CDR3 bases are TGTGCCAGCAGTGGGTTGGGATCTGGGGCCAACGTCCTGACTTTC. Amino acid sequence: CASSGLGSGANVLTF.

The rearrangement uses TRBV7-8 and TRBJ1-1; maybe TRBD1 (6 bases). This CDR3 has 13 residues. With 4 bases removed from V and 11 bases from J, the gap between germline ends came to 17 bases. Looked up from germline, CDR1 is SGHVS and CDR2 is FQNEAQ. CDR3 nucleotides: TGTGCCAGCAGCTCCGTAGGGGGGGCAGAGGCTTTCTTT. Amino acids: CASSSVGGAEAFF.

This clonotype was seen ten or more times. The chain recombines TRBV5-1 with TRBJ2-1, with TRBD2 identical over 11 bases. Germline V gene data show CDR1 as SGHRS and CDR2 as YFSETQ. The CDR3 consists of 17 residues. V was pared by 3 bases and J by 8 bases, with 13 bases of the junction left unmatched. The CDR3 loop is CASSSLKLAGEMYEQFF. The DNA for the CDR3 is TGCGCCAGCAGCTCGTTAAAACTAGCGGGGGAAATGTATGAGCAGTTCTTC.

The rearrangement uses TRBV10-1 and TRBJ1-1, with D unresolved. There are 11 residues in the CDR3. V dropped 0 bases and J dropped 9 bases, with 5 bases sitting between them. Germline-derived CDR1 and CDR2 are WNHNN and SYGVQD (reference sequence). CDR3 DNA sequence: TGCGCCAGCAGTGAGTCGGGGAAAGCTTTCTTT. It encodes CASSESGKAFF.

V is TRBV14 and J is TRBJ2-3; 8 bases are a match to TRBD2. The CDR3 is 16 residues long. Germline V gives CDR1 SGHDN, CDR2 FVKESK. J was trimmed by 2 bases and V by 4 bases; bases with no gene match: 8. As DNA, the CDR3 is TGTGCCAGCAGCCCGCTCGGGCGGGGGGACACAGATACGCAGTATTTT. Encoded protein: CASSPLGRGDTDTQYF.

This clonotype has ten or more counts. This rearrangement joins TRBV10-3 to TRBJ2-7; TRBD2 matches at 7 bases. In germline, CDR1 is ENHRY, CDR2 SYGVKD. There are 14 residues in the CDR3. J was trimmed by 5 bases and V by 6 bases; bases with no gene match: 10. The CDR3 spells CAISPARGWDEQYF. The DNA of the CDR3 is TGTGCCATCAGCCCCGCGCGGGGGTGGGACGAGCAGTACTTC.

This chain links TRBV7-3 with TRBJ2-2; TRBD2 matches 13 bases. This CDR3 region has 16 residues. Losses at the gene ends were 5 bases for V and 6 bases for J; bases not matched to a gene: 6. Per germline, CDR1 SGHTA and CDR2 FQGTGA. The CDR3 coding sequence is TGTGCCAGCAGCCCCTCGACTAGCGGGGGGTCCGGGGAGCTGTTTTTT. It translates to CASSPSTSGGSGELFF.

The genes are TRBV5-1 and TRBJ1-4; D may be TRBD1 (6 bases). The ends were cut back, 3 bases at V and 3 bases at J, with 21 bases in the middle. The CDR3 is 18 amino acids. CDR1 is SGHRS, CDR2 YFSETQ, per germline. The CDR3 sequence is CASSSGHSIKLANEKLFF. For the CDR3, the DNA is TGCGCCAGCAGCTCGGGACACTCCATAAAGTTAGCTAATGAAAAACTGTTTTTT.

The CDR3 protein is CASIGQATYEQYF. In nucleotides, the CDR3 is TGTGCCAGCATCGGGCAGGCGACCTACGAGCAGTACTTC. The chain employs TRBV2 and TRBJ2-7; unclear D gene. CDR3 length: 13 amino acids. Germline V gene sequence: CDR1 SNHLY, CDR2 FYNNEI. The V end lost 7 bases, the J end lost 2 bases, and 12 bases lay between the germline ends.

The rearrangement joins TRBV20-1 to TRBJ2-6; unclear D gene. Trimming took 6 bases from V and 0 from J, leaving 15 bases between them. The CDR3 has 16 residues. The germline V gene encodes CDR1 DFQATT and CDR2 SNEGSKA (reference sequence). CDR3 sequence: CSAGLGAISGANVLTF. The CDR3 DNA sequence: TGCAGTGCCGGCTTAGGAGCCATCTCTGGGGCCAACGTCCTGACTTTC.

This clonotype was detected a few times. The chain links TRBV10-3 to TRBJ1-2; possibly TRBD1 for D (6 bases). Trimming pared 3 bases from V and 1 base from J, leaving 15 bases between. Germline CDR1 and CDR2: ENHRY and SYGVKD. CDR3 length equals 16 residues. CDR3: CAISDGSGEFNYGYTF. In DNA, the CDR3 is TGTGCCATCAGTGATGGGTCAGGGGAGTTTAACTATGGCTACACCTTC.

The DNA for the CDR3 is TGTGCCAGCAGTGACTCCGGGACTAGCGGGGGGGACACAGATACGCAGTATTTT. Translating it yields CASSDSGTSGGDTDTQYF. This sequence joins TRBV6-4 and TRBJ2-3, with 16 bases lining up with TRBD2. This CDR3 spans 18 amino acids. Germline V gives CDR1 MRHNA, CDR2 SNTAGT. Losses at the gene ends were 0 bases for V and 2 bases for J; bases not matched to a gene: 2.

The chain carries TRBV15 and TRBJ1-5; 7 bases are a match to TRBD1. This CDR3 spans 17 amino acids. Germline CDR1 is LNHNV and CDR2 is YYDKDF (reference sequence). With V trimmed by 4 bases and J by 3 bases, 12 bases remained unmatched. CDR3 DNA: TGTGCCACCAGCATCAGGGGGGGCGGGGGAATCAATCAGCCCCAGCATTTT. Residues: CATSIRGGGGINQPQHF.

The table lists this clonotype with a few counts. Here the CDR3 reads CASSQDRGDPVNTEAFF. DNA for the CDR3: TGTGCCAGCAGCCAGGACAGGGGGGATCCGGTGAACACTGAAGCTTTCTTT. The chain recombines TRBV12-3 or TRBV12-4 with TRBJ1-1; the match to TRBD1 covers 10 bases. This CDR3 comprises 17 residues. J lost 0 bases, V lost 6 bases, and 10 bases had no gene match.

This clonotype was counted between two and nine times. The rearrangement links TRBV12-3 or TRBV12-4 to TRBJ2-5; D might be TRBD2 (5 bases). V was cut by 3 bases and J by 3 bases, with 14 bases left in between. CDR3 length equals 15 residues. CDR3 protein: CASSFLAGIEETQYF. The CDR3 DNA reads TGTGCCAGCAGTTTTTTGGCCGGGATCGAAGAGACCCAGTACTTC.

This clonotype was seen a handful of times. This chain connects TRBV29-1 to TRBJ2-7; D is ambiguous. The CDR3 totals 11 residues. The V end was cut by 6 bases, the J end by 2 bases, with 8 bases between. From germline, CDR1 is SQVTM and CDR2 ANQGSEA. Here the CDR3 DNA reads TGCAGCGTGACAAATACCTACGAGCAGTACTTC. Amino acids: CSVTNTYEQYF.

The sample holds a few counts of this clonotype. J is TRBJ2-5 and V is TRBV20-1; 11 nucleotides align to TRBD1. V was pared by 2 bases and J by 5 bases, with 7 bases of the junction left unmatched. CDR3 length: 15 residues. In germline, CDR1 is DFQATT, CDR2 SNEGSKA (reference sequence). The CDR3, as DNA: TGCAGTGCTAGAACCGGGACAGGGGGTTCGGAGACCCAGTACTTC. Its translation is CSARTGTGGSETQYF.

The chain joins TRBV3-1 to TRBJ2-7, with D perhaps matching TRBD2 (5 bases). V dropped 0 bases and J dropped 0 bases, with 6 bases sitting between them. The CDR3 consists of 14 residues. The germline V gene has CDR1 LGHDT and CDR2 YNNKEL (reference sequence). The CDR3, as DNA: TGTGCCAGCAGCCAAGAAGCGGCCTCCTACGAGCAGTACTTC. This gives the protein CASSQEAASYEQYF.

This clonotype was recorded at least ten times. This chain joins TRBV12-3 or TRBV12-4 and TRBJ2-7; 9 positions match TRBD2. This CDR3 contains 14 residues. The V and J ends lost 5 bases and 2 bases, in that order; junction bases with no gene match: 4. The CDR3 loop is CASSAGGNTYEQYF. CDR3 in DNA: TGTGCCAGCAGTGCGGGGGGGAACACCTACGAGCAGTACTTC.

This clonotype has a handful of counts. This chain uses TRBV12-3 or TRBV12-4 with TRBJ2-3, with TRBD2 matching over 10 bases. J lost 3 bases, V lost 4 bases, and 13 bases had no gene match. The CDR3 runs 18 residues. CDR3: CASSSLIQAGGLTDTQYF. The CDR3 DNA follows: TGTGCCAGCAGTTCTCTAATCCAAGCGGGGGGGCTGACAGATACGCAGTATTTT.

The sample holds a few counts of this clonotype. The V call is TRBV6-5, the J call TRBJ2-7; D not resolved. V lost 2 bases and J 0 bases, leaving 17 bases between the germline ends. This CDR3 region has 17 residues. Germline-derived CDR1 and CDR2 are MNHEY and SVGAGI. CDR3 loop: CASSYVSRTSSSYEQYF. The CDR3 bases are TGTGCCAGCAGTTACGTTTCCAGGACCTCGAGCTCCTACGAGCAGTACTTC.

This clonotype was observed at least ten times. The chain links TRBV5-1 to TRBJ2-7, with 9 bases that match TRBD1. Germline assignment: CDR1 SGHRS and CDR2 YFSETQ. With 2 bases clipped from V and 5 bases from J, the junction kept 5 bases outside the gene matches. CDR3 length: 14 residues. CDR3 residues: CASSLTGGINEQYF. CDR3 in DNA: TGCGCCAGCAGCTTAACAGGGGGCATCAACGAGCAGTACTTC.

The chain has TRBV5-1 and TRBJ2-3, with a weak D call TRBD2 (6 bases). CDR1 and CDR2 from the germline V gene are SGHRS and YFSETQ. The V end was cut by 2 bases, the J end by 2 bases, with 18 bases between. The CDR3 extends over 17 amino acids. The CDR3 spells CASSFPETGDFTDTQYF. CDR3 bases: TGCGCCAGCAGCTTCCCGGAAACGGGGGACTTCACAGATACGCAGTATTTT.

The chain is built from TRBV3-1 and TRBJ1-1; D uncertain. The V end lost 1 base, the J end lost 6 bases, and 6 bases lay between the germline ends. The CDR3 is made up of 12 amino acids. The germline V gene has CDR1 LGHDT and CDR2 YNNKEL (reference sequence). DNA of the CDR3: TGTGCCAGCAGCCAAGGGCTCGCTGAAGCTTTCTTT. Translation: CASSQGLAEAFF.

The V gene is TRBV4-1, the J gene TRBJ2-1; weak D call: TRBD1 (6 bases). Trimming left V 2 bases short and J 9 bases short, with 11 bases between. CDR1 is MGHRA and CDR2 is YSYEKL in the germline V gene. The CDR3 has 13 residues. DNA for the CDR3: TGCGCCAGCAGCCAAATTCCAGGGGTTGAGCAGTTCTTC. It codes for CASSQIPGVEQFF.